What follows is one T cell receptor (beta chain) and its context. Its target antigen remains unknown. No much larger clonotype is one base removed from it; base qualities were not supplied. Relative to germline, V is 5 bases shorter and J is 2 bases shorter, with 13 bases between their ends. The CDR3, cysteine through phenylalanine, is 15 amino acids long. Only the CDR3 part of the read is kept: 45 bases, read in frame from the first base. CDR1 is given as SGHAT and CDR2 as FQNNGV, both from the germline V gene. Genomic DNA was extracted from sorted cells for sequencing of the TCRbeta CDR3 region. The immunoSEQ Assay was used for sequencing of TCRbeta CDR3 regions. TCRdb took this table from immuneACCESS and kept in-frame rearrangements with V and J called. Such tables lack part of the clones; where checked against another copy, unresolved V genes explain under half of the gap, and the rest is unexplained. A total of almost 85,000 clones appear in this sample, roughly 89% of them only once. About 0.2% of the sample comes from the top ten.

The source of the sample is a study of OX40 agonist ivuxolimab in advanced cancers. For context, the study as a whole: Ivuxolimab was an agonistic, fully human IgG2 monoclonal antibody directed against OX40 (CD134), a costimulatory receptor. The paper covers the monotherapy dose-escalation part of the phase I ivuxolimab trial, which included N of about 50 patients. Among the 50 to 55 dose-escalation patients, 19 had hepatocellular carcinoma, roughly 15 melanoma, 9 renal cell carcinoma and 9 head and neck cancer. Patients were allowed to have had prior anti-PD-1, anti-PD-L1 or anti-CTLA-4 therapy, and approximately 40% of the dose-escalation patients had been treated with checkpoint inhibitors. A male proportion of 75% to 85% and a mean age of 60 years, ranging from 23 to 79, were recorded for the dose-escalation cohort. Intravenous ivuxolimab was administered to patients every 2 weeks at six dose levels: 0.01, 0.1, 0.3, 1.5, 3 and 10 mg/kg. Peripheral TCRbeta sequencing was intended to test whether TCR sequence diversity was altered and clonal T-cell expansion was caused by ivuxolimab. Partial responses occurred in three dose-escalation patients: two with cutaneous melanoma and one with hepatocellular carcinoma. What the study reported, not specific to this receptor: After ivuxolimab, expanded clones were on average more numerous among CD8+ T cells than among CD4+ T cells. At doses of 0.1 to 3.0 mg/kg, clonal expansion of both CD4+ and CD8+ T cells in blood was seen between baseline and week 6. Antigen specificity was not determined for the clonally expanded peripheral T cells. Low levels of normalized T-cell clonal expansion were also seen in some nonresponding patients. In partial responders in the 0.1-3.0 mg/kg groups, normalized peripheral clonal expansion was found to be among the lowest, especially among CD8+ T cells.

The trial excluded patients who had a history of autoimmune disease or were on systemic immunosuppression. In every dose cohort, peripheral blood was drawn for TCR sequencing at baseline, cycle 4 day 1, and cycle 7 day 1. The samples were taken from a phase I, first-in-human, multicenter, open-label dose-escalation trial of ivuxolimab. Adults with locally advanced or metastatic melanoma, renal cell, hepatocellular, or head and neck squamous cell carcinoma were enrolled in the trial. Before TCR sequencing, CD4+ and CD8+ T cells were separately sorted from peripheral blood. Here the sequenced sample was CD4+ or CD8+ T cells sorted from blood, taken in a trial of the OX40 agonist ivuxolimab. The sequence came from an adult with an advanced solid tumor such as melanoma, head and neck, liver or kidney cancer. This chain is built from TRBV11-2 and TRBJ2-1; a tentative D match to TRBD2 spans 5 bases. Here the CDR3 is given as CASSRAAGPYNEQFF. The DNA sequence is as follows: TGTGCCAGCAGCCGAGCGGCCGGGCCCTACAATGAGCAGTTCTTC.